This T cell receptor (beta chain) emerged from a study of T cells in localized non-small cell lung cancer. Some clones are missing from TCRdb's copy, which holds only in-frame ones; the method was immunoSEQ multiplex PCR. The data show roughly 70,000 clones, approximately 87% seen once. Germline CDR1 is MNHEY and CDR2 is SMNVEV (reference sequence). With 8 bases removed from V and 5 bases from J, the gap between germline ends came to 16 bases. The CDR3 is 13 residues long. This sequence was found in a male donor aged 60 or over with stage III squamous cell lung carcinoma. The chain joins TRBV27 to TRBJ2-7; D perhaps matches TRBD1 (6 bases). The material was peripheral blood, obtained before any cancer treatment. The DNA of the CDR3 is TGTGCCAGCGGTTACAGGGATATCAACGAGCAGTACTTC. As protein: CASGYRDINEQYF.